The clone carrying this T cell receptor (beta chain) was seen a few times. Data came from immunoSEQ multiplex PCR; TCRdb stores just in-frame clones and leaves some out. This sample yields approximately 32,000 clones, of which roughly 89% are seen a single time; about 11% belongs to the top ten. The record originates from a study of T cell changes during pregnancy in multiple sclerosis. V gave up 4 bases and J gave up 7 bases; unmatched junction bases: 5. The CDR3 runs to 14 residues. The germline V gene encodes CDR1 MDHEN and CDR2 SYDVKM. Sequencing used CD8+ T cells from peripheral blood mononuclear cells, obtained in the second trimester of pregnancy. This clonotype was obtained from a female donor with multiple sclerosis, enrolled in a pregnancy study. V usage is TRBV28 and J usage is TRBJ1-1; 11 positions match TRBD1. Here the CDR3 reads CASSSGTGGSEAFF. The CDR3 nucleotides read TGTGCCAGCAGTTCCGGGACAGGGGGGAGTGAAGCTTTCTTT.